Below, one TCR beta chain is given with its context. Its antigen is not known. Both 60 Vbeta primers and 13 Jbeta primers went into the PCR. Generated by immunoSEQ multiplex PCR, the TCRdb table keeps only in-frame clones and is missing some. The table shows some 150,000 clones, with 65% to 90% occurring only once. The trim removed 3 bases at V and 3 bases at J, leaving 2 bases unmatched. This CDR3 has 13 residues. CDR1 is GTSNPN, CDR2 SVGIG, per germline (reference sequence). These data come from a study of cytomegalovirus exposure and HLA in healthy donors. General study points: In a later analysis, TCR beta V- and J-gene trimming showed a link to a missense DCLRE1C variant. Presence/absence analyses assumed roughly uniform sequencing depth across donors. Prior analysis indicated that the majority of TCR beta V segments exhibited productivity approximately 90% or approximately 30% of the time. Further analysis, carried out later, found HLA-associated TCR beta chains more clonally expanded than equally common other chains.

This rearrangement joins TRBV30 to TRBJ2-3; 8 bases are shared with TRBD2. Sequenced material: PBMCs. This TCR came from a woman aged 45-60 years in good health and CMV-seropositive. CDR3 amino acids: CAWSLAGTDTQYF. The CDR3 region has the DNA TGTGCCTGGAGCCTAGCGGGTACAGATACGCAGTATTTT.